This T cell receptor beta chain was recovered during a study of cytomegalovirus exposure and HLA in healthy donors. A multiplex PCR was run with 60 Vbeta primers and 13 Jbeta primers. Sequencing was performed with immunoSEQ multiplex PCR; in TCRdb, only in-frame clones are kept and a portion is missing. The repertoire holds 200,000 or so clones, with approximately 79% as singletons. The length of the CDR3 is 15 residues. Losses at the gene ends were 0 bases for V and 4 bases for J; bases not matched to a gene: 2. The germline V gene has CDR1 SGDLS and CDR2 YYNGEE. Findings and caveats of the study: For most TCR beta V segments, an earlier analysis put the productive rate at about 90% or about 30% of the time.

For this clone: Its target is unknown.

The receptor was derived from a man aged 35 to 55 in good health and CMV-seropositive. This chain links TRBV9 with TRBJ1-4; 8 nucleotides align to TRBD1. Sequenced input: PBMCs. The CDR3 sequence is CASSVVTGGNEKLFF. The CDR3 region has the DNA TGTGCCAGCAGCGTAGTCACAGGGGGTAATGAAAAACTGTTTTTT.